These 32 T cell receptor beta chains share one sample of origin, sequenced in a study of breast tumors, draining lymph nodes, adjacent tissues. Samples came from axillary lymph nodes draining the breast cancer. A single record per CDR3 protein comes from TCRdb applying MiXCR to the multiplex PCR reads. The sample lists around 150,000 distinct CDR3 sequences, around a third occurring once. The sequenced sample consisted of axillary lymph node tissue. Source of these receptors: a female donor with breast cancer. Some clones in this sample may be carry-over from other donors' samples.

In DNA form, the CDR3 reads TGCGCCAGCAGCCGGGTTGGGGATCCGGACACCCAGTACTTC. Its translation: CASSRVGDPDTQYF. The chain links TRBV5-1 to TRBJ2-5; D gene ambiguous. This CDR3 is 14 amino acids long. Germline V lookup: CDR1 SGHRS, CDR2 YFSETQ. V shed 4 bases and J shed 8 bases, with 18 bases lying between them.

This clonotype was recorded many times. The chain is built from TRBV2 and TRBJ2-7; unclear D gene. Germline CDR1 reads SNHLY; CDR2 reads FYNNEI. V shed 3 bases and J shed 0 bases, with 15 bases lying between them. The CDR3 consists of 16 residues. The CDR3 nucleotides are TGTGCCAGCAGTGACGGGTTGACTCTTAGCTCCTACGAGCAGTACGTC. Translation: CASSDGLTLSSYEQYV.

This clonotype was recorded many times. The chain uses TRBV4-3 and TRBJ1-5; possible D gene TRBD1, 5 bases. In germline, CDR1 is LGHNA, CDR2 YSLEER. The CDR3 runs to 13 residues. Trimming stripped 4 bases from V and 3 bases from J, with 7 bases between. CDR3 bases: TGCGCCAGCAGCCTGGACAACAATCAGCCCCAGCATTTT. As protein: CASSLDNNQPQHF.

This clonotype has at least ten counts. The V call is TRBV6-5, the J call TRBJ1-2; D is undetermined. Germline loops: CDR1 MNHEY, CDR2 SVGAGI. Between the trimmed V and J ends, which lost 2 bases and 4 bases, there was a span of 17 bases. CDR3 length: 16 residues. The chain's CDR3 is CASSYDSDVATYGYTF. CDR3 nucleotide sequence: TGTGCCAGCAGTTACGATTCGGACGTGGCAACCTATGGCTACACCTTC.

J is TRBJ1-2 and V is TRBV4-3; D is unclear. The germline V gene encodes CDR1 LGHNA and CDR2 YSLEER. The V end was cut by 0 bases, the J end by 7 bases, with 21 bases between. CDR3 size: 17 residues. The DNA for the CDR3 is TGCGCCAGCAGCCAAGATCGATGGGGAGGGCGTGAAGGTGGCTACACCTTC. Its protein is CASSQDRWGGREGGYTF.

This clonotype was seen a few times. The V gene is TRBV7-8, the J gene TRBJ1-1; D call uncertain. Per the germline V gene, CDR1 is SGHVS and CDR2 is FQNEAQ. Trimming took 7 bases from V and 0 from J, leaving 18 bases between them. The length of the CDR3 is 16 residues. The CDR3 DNA follows: TGTGCCAGCACCGAATATGGGGAGGTATTGAACACTGAAGCTTTCTTT. Translated: CASTEYGEVLNTEAFF.

This chain uses TRBV20-1 with TRBJ2-1, with D possibly TRBD2 on 5 matching bases. V lost 6 bases and J 8 bases, leaving 14 bases between the germline ends. The length of the CDR3 is 12 residues. Per the germline V gene, CDR1 is DFQATT and CDR2 is SNEGSKA (reference sequence). Written as DNA, the CDR3 is TGCAGTGCCCCCGGGGTCGGGGATGAGCAGTTCTTC. This translates into CSAPGVGDEQFF.

This clonotype was picked up a small number of times. With a much larger clone just one base away, this may be a read error. J is TRBJ1-5 and V is TRBV6-1, with D hard to call. V gave up 7 bases and J gave up 1 base, with 17 bases separating them. Germline CDR1 and CDR2: MNHNS and SASEGT. The CDR3 sequence is 16 residues long. The DNA for the CDR3 is TGTGCCAGCACTCCGGGAGTTGTTGGGAGCAATCAGCCCCAGCATTTT. It codes for CASTPGVVGSNQPQHF.

A word on this clonotype: This may come from a read error, since a much larger clone is one base off. The chain recombines TRBV20-1 with TRBJ2-4; possibly TRBD1 or TRBD2 for D (6 bases each). Germline values: CDR1 DFQATT, CDR2 SNEGSKA (reference sequence). This CDR3 is 12 amino acids long. The CDR3 spells CSTRGVGDIPYF. The CDR3 DNA is TGCAGTACAAGGGGGGTGGGAGACATTCCGTACTTC.

As to this clonotype: This clone may be a read error of a much larger clone one base away. V and J are TRBV5-1 and TRBJ2-1, with 7 bases that match TRBD1. The CDR3 consists of 13 residues. Germline V gene lookup returns CDR1 SGHRS and CDR2 YFSETQ. The CDR3 sequence: CASSMTGSNDQFF. Written as DNA, the CDR3 is TGCGCCAGCAGCATGACAGGGAGCAATGACCAGTTCTTC.

This clonotype has at least ten counts. The chain uses TRBV20-1 and TRBJ2-1, with unresolved D. Trimming took off 0 bases at V and 8 bases at J, with 8 bases between the two ends. This CDR3 has 12 residues. Per the germline V gene, CDR1 is DFQATT and CDR2 is SNEGSKA (reference sequence). This CDR3 is CSARERWDEQFF. DNA for the CDR3: TGCAGTGCTAGAGAGCGTTGGGATGAGCAGTTCTTC.

Turning to this clonotype: Lacking the conserved final phenylalanine or tryptophan, this CDR3 likely reflects a read error. The rearrangement uses TRBV20-1 and TRBJ2-1; no reliable D call. Germline CDR1 is DFQATT and CDR2 is SNEGSKA (reference sequence). This CDR3 contains 10 residues. V shed 6 bases and J shed 6 bases, with 6 bases lying between them. CDR3 residues: CSAFFNEQFS. CDR3 DNA sequence: TGCAGTGCGTTCTTCAATGAGCAGTTCTCC.

This clonotype has at least ten counts. The chain links TRBV11-2 to TRBJ1-3; weak D call: TRBD1 (5 bases). The V and J ends lost 0 bases and 0 bases respectively, with 9 bases between them. Per the germline V gene, CDR1 is SGHAT and CDR2 is FQNNGV. The CDR3 runs 16 residues. CDR3 in DNA: TGTGCCAGCAGCTTAGAAGCCGGGGGCTCTGGAAACACCATATATTTT. Translating it yields CASSLEAGGSGNTIYF.

With regard to this clonotype: This could be a read error, since a much larger clone is one nucleotide away. V gene TRBV20-1 combines with J gene TRBJ1-2; 9 bases line up with TRBD1. The germline V gene encodes CDR1 DFQATT and CDR2 SNEGSKA (reference sequence). The CDR3 loop spans 12 amino acids. CDR3: CSALDRGDGSTF. The CDR3, as DNA: TGCAGTGCTCTGGACAGGGGAGATGGCTCCACCTTC.

The sample holds many counts of this clonotype. The rearrangement joins TRBV6-1 to TRBJ1-4; TRBD1 matches at 9 bases. Per the germline V gene, CDR1 is MNHNS and CDR2 is SASEGT. Unmatched junction bases numbered 7, after V lost 4 bases and J lost 7 bases. CDR3 size: 15 residues. In DNA, the CDR3 is TGTGCCAGCAGTGGCTCCGGGACAGGGAGTGAAAAACTGTTTTTT. Encoded protein: CASSGSGTGSEKLFF.

This clonotype has only a few counts. This chain uses TRBV6-2 or TRBV6-3 with TRBJ2-1; 12 bases line up with TRBD2. Looked up from germline, CDR1 is MNHEY and CDR2 is SVGEGT. The ends lost 6 bases at V and 7 bases at J; junction bases unmatched: 1. The CDR3 is made up of 13 amino acids. CDR3 residues: CASRLAGGNEQFF. The CDR3 DNA follows: TGTGCCAGCAGACTAGCGGGGGGAAATGAGCAGTTCTTC.

As concerns this clonotype: One junction end disagrees with the germline gene, perhaps due to a read error. The chain joins TRBV9 to TRBJ1-6; possibly TRBD1 for D (6 bases). There are 15 residues in the CDR3. Germline CDR1 SGDLS, CDR2 YYNGEE. In DNA, the CDR3 is TGTGCCAGCAGCTACGGGGGCAGGGATAGTTCACCCCCCCACTTT. Amino acids: CASSYGGRDSSPPHF.

Ten or more counts support this clonotype. This chain links TRBV27 with TRBJ1-6; D is unclear. The CDR3 consists of 14 residues. V shed 8 bases and J shed 5 bases, with 13 bases lying between them. Per the germline V gene, CDR1 is MNHEY and CDR2 is SMNVEV (reference sequence). The CDR3 loop is CASGPRGNNSPLHF. The CDR3 nucleotides read TGTGCCAGCGGGCCCCGAGGCAATAATTCACCCCTCCACTTT.

This clonotype was observed at least ten times. The gene calls are TRBV7-6 and TRBJ1-3; D is uncertain. Deletions cut 5 bases from V and 7 bases from J, with 15 bases between. In germline, CDR1 is SGHVS, CDR2 FNYEAQ. The CDR3 has 14 residues. CDR3 in amino acids: CASSPTSSGNTIYF. The CDR3 coding sequence is TGTGCCAGCAGCCCAACAAGCTCCGGGAACACCATATATTTT.

V gene TRBV4-1 combines with J gene TRBJ1-1; 7 positions agree with TRBD1. The germline V gene encodes CDR1 MGHRA and CDR2 YSYEKL. The CDR3 runs 18 residues. Germline trimming cut 2 bases from V and 2 bases from J; bases unmatched to any gene: 14. Here the CDR3 reads CASSQLLGIGDRNTEAFF. In DNA, the CDR3 is TGCGCCAGCAGCCAATTATTAGGAATTGGGGACAGAAACACTGAAGCTTTCTTT.

CDR3 nucleotides: TGTGCCAGCAGCTTGACTAGCGGGGCTTACAATGAAAAACTGTTTTTT. Encoded protein: CASSLTSGAYNEKLFF. The chain uses TRBV7-2 and TRBJ1-4; tentative D call: TRBD1 (5 bases). CDR1 SGHTA and CDR2 FQGNSA come from the germline V gene. The CDR3 spans 16 residues. V gave up 3 bases and J gave up 5 bases, with 16 bases separating them.

This clonotype appeared many times. The J gene is TRBJ1-2, the V gene TRBV27; the match to TRBD1 covers 7 bases. Germline V gene lookup returns CDR1 MNHEY and CDR2 SMNVEV (reference sequence). The CDR3 consists of 13 residues. V lost 2 bases and J lost 8; bases outside the gene matches: 5. The CDR3 is CASSLITGDGYTF. CDR3 nucleotide sequence: TGTGCCAGCAGTTTAATTACAGGGGACGGCTACACCTTC.

Comments on this clonotype: This may come from a read error, since a much larger clone is one base off. V is TRBV13 and J is TRBJ1-2; D is ambiguous. The V end lost 2 bases, the J end lost 6 bases, and 10 bases lay between the germline ends. The CDR3 loop spans 13 amino acids. Germline loops: CDR1 PRHDT, CDR2 FYEKMQ (reference sequence). The CDR3 region has the DNA TGTGCCAGCAGCTTACCCGCGGATAATGGCTACACCTTC. The encoded protein is CASSLPADNGYTF.

The chain is built from TRBV10-2 and TRBJ2-3, with TRBD2 matching over 7 bases. Germline V CDR1 and CDR2: WSHSY, SAAADI. The CDR3 length is 13 residues. The trim removed 8 bases at V and 0 bases at J, leaving 2 bases unmatched. The CDR3 region is CASGGGSTDTQYF. CDR3 bases: TGCGCCAGCGGGGGGGGGAGCACAGATACGCAGTATTTT.

Note on this clonotype: A much larger clonotype is one base distant, so this may be a read error. V and J are TRBV6-6 and TRBJ1-2; maybe TRBD1 (5 bases). The CDR3 totals 14 residues. The germline V gene has CDR1 MNHNY and CDR2 SVGAGI (reference sequence). The DNA for the CDR3 is TGTGCCAGCAGTCGACAGTCACTGGGGTATGGCAACACCTTC. It encodes CASSRQSLGYGNTF.

With respect to this clonotype: A clone one base away is much larger, so this may be a read error. This chain links TRBV7-9 with TRBJ2-5; 8 nucleotides align to TRBD1. Trimming removed 5 bases from V and 9 bases from J; junction bases left unmatched: 20. Germline V gene lookup returns CDR1 SEHNR and CDR2 FQNEAQ (reference sequence). The CDR3 is made up of 17 amino acids. CDR3 loop: CASSRQGTGAGAEPQYF. CDR3 in DNA: TGTGCCAGCAGCCGCCAAGGGACAGGCGCCGGAGCGGAGCCCCAGTACTTC.

This clonotype was observed a handful of times. The genes are TRBV28 and TRBJ1-4; possible D gene TRBD1, 5 bases. V dropped 5 bases and J dropped 6 bases, with 16 bases sitting between them. In germline, CDR1 is MDHEN, CDR2 SYDVKM. The CDR3 has 15 amino acids. The CDR3 DNA reads as TGTGCCAGCAGTCCCGCCTTGGAGGGGTATGAAAAACTGTTTTTT. It encodes CASSPALEGYEKLFF.

This clonotype appeared many times. The chain joins TRBV7-9 to TRBJ2-3, with 8 nucleotides matching TRBD1. V trimming: 4 bases; J trimming: 6 bases; junction bases outside the gene matches: 9. CDR3 length: 15 residues. Germline V gene data show CDR1 as SEHNR and CDR2 as FQNEAQ (reference sequence). The CDR3 loop reads CASSSATGVSDTQYF. In nucleotides, the CDR3 is TGTGCCAGCAGCTCAGCGACAGGGGTCTCTGATACGCAGTATTTT.

Ten or more counts support this clonotype. The genes are TRBV13 and TRBJ2-1, with 11 bases lining up with TRBD2. This CDR3 comprises 16 residues. V gave up 6 bases and J gave up 9 bases; unmatched junction bases: 13. Germline assignment: CDR1 PRHDT and CDR2 FYEKMQ (reference sequence). CDR3 amino acids: CASRLGGLAAYGEQFF. For the CDR3, the DNA is TGTGCCAGCAGATTGGGGGGACTAGCGGCTTACGGTGAGCAGTTCTTC.

This chain uses TRBV20-1 with TRBJ2-5, with TRBD1 matching 7 bases. The V gene end was trimmed by 3 bases and the J gene end by 2 bases; junction bases not matched to a gene: 6. This CDR3 has 14 residues. Germline CDR1 is DFQATT and CDR2 is SNEGSKA (reference sequence). The CDR3 is CSASPGGRQETQYF. In DNA form, the CDR3 reads TGCAGTGCTAGTCCAGGGGGAAGGCAAGAGACCCAGTACTTC.

This clonotype was detected only a few times. At one end, the junction sequence differs from germline, possibly due to a read error. The chain is built from TRBV2 and TRBJ1-1; D may be TRBD1 (6 bases). Germline V gives CDR1 SNHLY, CDR2 FYNNEI. The CDR3 totals 14 residues. This chain's CDR3 is CVSSEGGRITEAFF. The CDR3 region has the DNA TGTGTCAGCAGTGAGGGGGGGCGGATCACTGAAGCTTTCTTT.

V usage is TRBV10-3 and J usage is TRBJ2-3, with TRBD2 matching over 7 bases. This CDR3 region has 18 residues. After removal of 4 bases from V and 4 bases from J, the junction contained 17 bases not matched to a gene. Looked up from germline, CDR1 is ENHRY and CDR2 is SYGVKD. This CDR3 is CAISGSVPSGGGPDTQYF. CDR3 DNA sequence: TGTGCCATCAGTGGGAGCGTACCATCCGGGGGAGGGCCAGATACGCAGTATTTT.